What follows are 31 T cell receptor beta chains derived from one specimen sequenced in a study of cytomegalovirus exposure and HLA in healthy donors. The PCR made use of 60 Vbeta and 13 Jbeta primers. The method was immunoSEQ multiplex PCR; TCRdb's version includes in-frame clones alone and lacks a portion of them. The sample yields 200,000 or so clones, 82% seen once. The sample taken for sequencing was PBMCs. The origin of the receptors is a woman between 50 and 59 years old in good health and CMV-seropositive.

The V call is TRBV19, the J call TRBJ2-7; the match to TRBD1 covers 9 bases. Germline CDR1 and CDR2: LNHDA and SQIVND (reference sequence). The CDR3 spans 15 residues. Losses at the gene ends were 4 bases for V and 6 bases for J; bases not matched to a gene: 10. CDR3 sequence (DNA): TGTGCCAGTAGTAAGCCACCGGGACAGGGATCCGAGCAGTACTTC. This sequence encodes CASSKPPGQGSEQYF.

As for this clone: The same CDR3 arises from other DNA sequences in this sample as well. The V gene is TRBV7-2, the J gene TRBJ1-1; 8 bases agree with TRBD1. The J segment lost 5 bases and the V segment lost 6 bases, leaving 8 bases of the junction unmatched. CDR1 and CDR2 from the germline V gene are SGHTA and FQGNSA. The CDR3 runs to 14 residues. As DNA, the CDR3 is TGTGCCAGCAGTTTCGACAGGGGAGATACTGAAGCTTTCTTT. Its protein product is CASSFDRGDTEAFF.

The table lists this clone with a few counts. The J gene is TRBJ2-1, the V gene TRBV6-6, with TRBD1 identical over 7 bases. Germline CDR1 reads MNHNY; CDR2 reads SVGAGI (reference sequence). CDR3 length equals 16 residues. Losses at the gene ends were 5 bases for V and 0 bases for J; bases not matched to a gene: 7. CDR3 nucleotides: TGTGCCAGCAGTGGAACCGGACAGGTCTCCTACAATGAGCAGTTCTTC. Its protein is CASSGTGQVSYNEQFF.

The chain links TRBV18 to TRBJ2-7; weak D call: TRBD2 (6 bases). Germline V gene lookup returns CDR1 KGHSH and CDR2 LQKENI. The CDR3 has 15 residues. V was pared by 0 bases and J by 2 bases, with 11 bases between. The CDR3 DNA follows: TGTGCCAGCTCACCACCGGGGGGTTTAACCTACGAGCAGTACTTC. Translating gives CASSPPGGLTYEQYF.

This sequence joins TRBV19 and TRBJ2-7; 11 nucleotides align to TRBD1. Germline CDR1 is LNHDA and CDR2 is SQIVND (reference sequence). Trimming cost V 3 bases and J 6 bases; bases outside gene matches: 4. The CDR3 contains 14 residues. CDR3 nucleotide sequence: TGTGCCAGTAGTATGTGGACAGGGGGCGCCGAGCAGTACTTC. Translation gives CASSMWTGGAEQYF.

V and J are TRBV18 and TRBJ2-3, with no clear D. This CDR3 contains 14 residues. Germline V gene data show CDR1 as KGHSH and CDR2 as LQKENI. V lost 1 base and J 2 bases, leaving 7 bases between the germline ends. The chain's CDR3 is CASSPREITDTQYF. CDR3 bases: TGTGCCAGCTCACCACGTGAGATCACAGATACGCAGTATTTT.

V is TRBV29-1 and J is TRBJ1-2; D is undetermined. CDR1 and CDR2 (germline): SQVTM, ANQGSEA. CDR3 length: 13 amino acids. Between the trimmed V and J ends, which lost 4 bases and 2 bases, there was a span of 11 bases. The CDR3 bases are TGCAGCGTTGTGAGCCCGCCGAACTATGGCTACACCTTC. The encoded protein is CSVVSPPNYGYTF. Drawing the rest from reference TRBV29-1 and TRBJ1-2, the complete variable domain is SAVISQKPSRDICQRGTSLTIQCQVDSQVTMMFWYRQQPGQSLTLIATANQGSEATYESGFVIDKFPISRPNLTFSTLTVSNMSPEDSSIYLCSVVSPPNYGYTFGSGTRLTVV.

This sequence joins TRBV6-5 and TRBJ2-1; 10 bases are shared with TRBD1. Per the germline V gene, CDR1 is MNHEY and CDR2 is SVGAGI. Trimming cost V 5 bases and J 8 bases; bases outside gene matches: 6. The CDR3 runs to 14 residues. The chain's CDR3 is CASSEPGQGYEQFF. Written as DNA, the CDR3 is TGTGCCAGCAGTGAGCCGGGACAGGGGTATGAGCAGTTCTTC.

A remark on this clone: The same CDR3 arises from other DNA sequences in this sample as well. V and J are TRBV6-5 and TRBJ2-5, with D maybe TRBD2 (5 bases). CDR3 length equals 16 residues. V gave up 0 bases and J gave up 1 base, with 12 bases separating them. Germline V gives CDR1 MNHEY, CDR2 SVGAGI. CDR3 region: CASSYSGGWIQETQYF. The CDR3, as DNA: TGTGCCAGCAGTTACTCGGGCGGGTGGATCCAAGAGACCCAGTACTTC.

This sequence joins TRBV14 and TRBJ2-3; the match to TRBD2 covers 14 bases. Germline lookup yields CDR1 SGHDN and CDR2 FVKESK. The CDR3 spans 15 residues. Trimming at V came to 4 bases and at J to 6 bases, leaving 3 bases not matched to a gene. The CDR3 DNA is TGTGCCAGCAGCCCGCGGACTAGCGGGAGGGATACGCAGTATTTT. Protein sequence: CASSPRTSGRDTQYF.

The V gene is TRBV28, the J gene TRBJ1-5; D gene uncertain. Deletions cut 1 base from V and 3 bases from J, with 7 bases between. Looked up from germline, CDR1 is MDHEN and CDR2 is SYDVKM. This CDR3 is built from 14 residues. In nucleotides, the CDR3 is TGTGCCAGCAGTTTATTAACTCTCAATCAGCCCCAGCATTTT. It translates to CASSLLTLNQPQHF.

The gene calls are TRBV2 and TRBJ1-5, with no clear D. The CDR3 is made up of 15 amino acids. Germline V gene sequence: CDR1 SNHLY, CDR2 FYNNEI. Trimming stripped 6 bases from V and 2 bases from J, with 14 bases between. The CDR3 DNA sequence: TGTGCCAGCAGGTTGGTCTTCACGGGCAATCAGCCCCAGCATTTT. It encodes CASRLVFTGNQPQHF.

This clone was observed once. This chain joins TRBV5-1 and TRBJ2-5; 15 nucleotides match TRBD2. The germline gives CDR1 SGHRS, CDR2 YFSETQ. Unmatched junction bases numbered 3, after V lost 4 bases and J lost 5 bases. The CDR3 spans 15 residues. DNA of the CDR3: TGCGCCAGCAGCCCGGGGACTAGCGGGAGGGAGACCCAGTACTTC. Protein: CASSPGTSGRETQYF. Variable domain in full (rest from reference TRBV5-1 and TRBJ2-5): KAGVTQTPRYLIKTRGQQVTLSCSPISGHRSVSWYQQTPGQGLQFLFEYFSETQRNKGNFPGRFSGRQFSNSRSEMNVSTLELGDSALYLCASSPGTSGRETQYFGPGTRLLVL.

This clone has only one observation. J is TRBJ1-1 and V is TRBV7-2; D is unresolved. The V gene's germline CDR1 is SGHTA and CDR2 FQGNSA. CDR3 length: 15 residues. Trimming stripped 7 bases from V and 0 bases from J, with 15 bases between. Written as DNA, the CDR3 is TGTGCCAGCACCCTCAGGAGGTCACTGAACACTGAAGCTTTCTTT. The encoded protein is CASTLRRSLNTEAFF.

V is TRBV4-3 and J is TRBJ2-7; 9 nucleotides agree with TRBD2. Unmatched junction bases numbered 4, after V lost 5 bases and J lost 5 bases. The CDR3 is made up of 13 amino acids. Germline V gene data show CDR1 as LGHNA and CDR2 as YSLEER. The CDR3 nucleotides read TGCGCCAGCAGCTTCCGGACTAGCGACGAGCAGTACTTC. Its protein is CASSFRTSDEQYF.

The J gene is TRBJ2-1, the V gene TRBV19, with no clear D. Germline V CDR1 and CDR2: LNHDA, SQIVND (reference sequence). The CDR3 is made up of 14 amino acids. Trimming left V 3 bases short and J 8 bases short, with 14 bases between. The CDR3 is CASSILALEDEQFF. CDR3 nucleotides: TGTGCCAGTAGTATCTTGGCCCTTGAGGATGAGCAGTTCTTC.

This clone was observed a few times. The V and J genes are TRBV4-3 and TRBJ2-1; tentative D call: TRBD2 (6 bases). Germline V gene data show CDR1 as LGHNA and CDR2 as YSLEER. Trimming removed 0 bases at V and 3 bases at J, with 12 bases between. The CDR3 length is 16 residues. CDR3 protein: CASSQEGRGLYNEQFF. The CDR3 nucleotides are TGCGCCAGCAGCCAAGAGGGGCGGGGTCTCTACAATGAGCAGTTCTTC.

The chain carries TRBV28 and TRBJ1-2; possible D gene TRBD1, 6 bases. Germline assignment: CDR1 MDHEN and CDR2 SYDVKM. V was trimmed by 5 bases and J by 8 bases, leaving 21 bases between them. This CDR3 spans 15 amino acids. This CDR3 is CASSPPGTSFMGYTF. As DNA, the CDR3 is TGTGCCAGCAGTCCCCCCGGGACAAGCTTTATGGGCTACACCTTC.

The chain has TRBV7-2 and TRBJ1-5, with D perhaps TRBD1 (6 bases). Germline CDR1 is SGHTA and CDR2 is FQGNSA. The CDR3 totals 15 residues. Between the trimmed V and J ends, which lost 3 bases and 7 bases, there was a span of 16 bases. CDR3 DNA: TGTGCCAGCAGCTTGGACGGCAGGGGCGGGCAGCCCCAGCATTTT. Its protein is CASSLDGRGGQPQHF.

The CDR3, as DNA: TGTGCCAGCAGTTTATCAGGGTTCAATCAGCCCCAGCATTTT. Its protein product is CASSLSGFNQPQHF. The chain joins TRBV28 to TRBJ1-5; D is perhaps TRBD1 (5 bases). Trimming shortened V by 1 base and J by 3 bases, and 7 bases separated the two germline ends. Germline CDR1 reads MDHEN; CDR2 reads SYDVKM. The CDR3 has 14 amino acids.

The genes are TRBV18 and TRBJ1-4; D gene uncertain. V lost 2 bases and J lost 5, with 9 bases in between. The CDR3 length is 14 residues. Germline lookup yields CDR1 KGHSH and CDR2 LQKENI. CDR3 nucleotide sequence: TGTGCCAGCTCACCAGCCAGAGGGAATGAAAAACTGTTTTTT. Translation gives CASSPARGNEKLFF.

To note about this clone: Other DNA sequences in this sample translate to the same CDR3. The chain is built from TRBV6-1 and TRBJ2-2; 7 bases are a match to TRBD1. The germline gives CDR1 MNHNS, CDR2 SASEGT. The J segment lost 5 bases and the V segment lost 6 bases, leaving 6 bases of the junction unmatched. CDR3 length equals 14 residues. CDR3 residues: CASRHRGSTGELFF. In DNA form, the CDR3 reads TGTGCCAGCAGGCACAGGGGATCGACCGGGGAGCTGTTTTTT.

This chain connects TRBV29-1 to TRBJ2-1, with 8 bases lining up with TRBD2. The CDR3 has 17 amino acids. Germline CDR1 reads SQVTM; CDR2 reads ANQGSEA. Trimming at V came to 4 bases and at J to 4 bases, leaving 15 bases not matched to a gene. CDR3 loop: CSVGARGAALAYNEQFF. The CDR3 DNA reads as TGCAGCGTTGGTGCGCGGGGGGCCGCCCTTGCTTACAATGAGCAGTTCTTC.

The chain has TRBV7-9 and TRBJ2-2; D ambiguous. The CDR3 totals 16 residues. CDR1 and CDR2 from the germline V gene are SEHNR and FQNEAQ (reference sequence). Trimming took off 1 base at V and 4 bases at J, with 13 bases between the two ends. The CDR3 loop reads CASSLVFADFTGELFF. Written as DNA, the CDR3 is TGTGCCAGCAGCTTAGTGTTTGCGGATTTCACCGGGGAGCTGTTTTTT.

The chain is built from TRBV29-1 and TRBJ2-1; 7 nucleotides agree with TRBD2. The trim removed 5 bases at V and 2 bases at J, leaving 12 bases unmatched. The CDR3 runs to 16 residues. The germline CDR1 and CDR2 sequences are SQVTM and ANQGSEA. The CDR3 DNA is TGCAGCGTTCATTCGGGGAGCGGGGCCACCTACAATGAGCAGTTCTTC. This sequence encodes CSVHSGSGATYNEQFF.

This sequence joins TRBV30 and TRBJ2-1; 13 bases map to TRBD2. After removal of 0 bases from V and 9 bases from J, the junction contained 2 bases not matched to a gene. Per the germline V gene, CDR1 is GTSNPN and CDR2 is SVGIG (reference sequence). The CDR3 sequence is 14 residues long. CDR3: CAWSVLAGGGEQFF. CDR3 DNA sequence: TGTGCCTGGAGTGTACTAGCGGGAGGGGGTGAGCAGTTCTTC.

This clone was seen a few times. CDR3 sequence (DNA): TGTGCCAGCAGTGAAGCGGGGGGGGAGCTGTTTTTT. It codes for CASSEAGGELFF. The V gene is TRBV6-5, the J gene TRBJ2-2, with 7 bases that match TRBD2. CDR1 and CDR2 from the germline V gene are MNHEY and SVGAGI. The CDR3 sequence is 12 residues long. V lost 5 bases to trimming and J lost 8 bases; unmatched junction nucleotides: 2.

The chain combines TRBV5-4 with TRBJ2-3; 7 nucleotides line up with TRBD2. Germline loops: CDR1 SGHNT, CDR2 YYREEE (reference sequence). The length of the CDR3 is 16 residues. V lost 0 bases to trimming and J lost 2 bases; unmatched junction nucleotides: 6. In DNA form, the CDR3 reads TGTGCCAGCAGCTTGGACGTTAGCGGGTCCACAGATACGCAGTATTTT. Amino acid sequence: CASSLDVSGSTDTQYF. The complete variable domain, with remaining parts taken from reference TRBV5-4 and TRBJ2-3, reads ETGVTQSPTHLIKTRGQQVTLRCSSQSGHNTVSWYQQALGQGPQFIFQYYREEENGRGNFPPRFSGLQFPNYSSELNVNALELDDSALYLCASSLDVSGSTDTQYFGPGTRLTVL.

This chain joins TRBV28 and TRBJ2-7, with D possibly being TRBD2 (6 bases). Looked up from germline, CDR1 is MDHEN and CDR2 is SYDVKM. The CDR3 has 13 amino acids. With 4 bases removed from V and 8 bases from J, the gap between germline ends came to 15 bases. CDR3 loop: CASSSGLLVQQYF. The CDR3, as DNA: TGTGCCAGCAGTTCTGGACTACTCGTGCAGCAGTACTTC.

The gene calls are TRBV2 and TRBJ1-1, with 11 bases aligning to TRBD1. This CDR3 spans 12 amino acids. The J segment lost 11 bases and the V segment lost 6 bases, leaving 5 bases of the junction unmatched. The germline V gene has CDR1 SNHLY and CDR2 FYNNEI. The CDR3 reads CASSGDRGLAFF. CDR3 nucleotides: TGTGCCAGCAGCGGGGACAGGGGGTTGGCTTTCTTT.

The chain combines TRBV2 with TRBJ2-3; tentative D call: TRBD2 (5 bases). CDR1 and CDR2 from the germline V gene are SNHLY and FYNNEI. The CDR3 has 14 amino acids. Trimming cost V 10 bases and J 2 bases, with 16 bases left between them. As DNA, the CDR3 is TGTGCCATCCTTATAGAGGGAACCACAGATACGCAGTATTTT. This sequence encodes CAILIEGTTDTQYF. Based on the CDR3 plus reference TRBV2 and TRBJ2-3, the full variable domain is EPEVTQTPSHQVTQMGQEVILRCVPISNHLYFYWYRQILGQKVEFLVSFYNNEISEKSEIFDDQFSVERPDGSNFTLKIRSTKLEDSAMYFCAILIEGTTDTQYFGPGTRLTVL.